The rows below give T cell receptor beta chains drawn from one sample of a study of cytomegalovirus exposure and HLA in healthy donors. Assay: immunoSEQ multiplex PCR; the TCRdb copy retains only in-frame clones and omits some. The repertoire includes about 130,000 clones, around 95% of them detected once, and 1.5% to 2% sits in the top ten. Sequenced sample: PBMCs. The receptor set was obtained from a man aged 18-30 years in good health and CMV-seronegative. Each CDR3 is given with its conserved first and last residue.

>14|TRBJ2-1|TRBV30
CAWSWGTAVNEQFF
>15|TRBJ1-4|TRBV7-6
CASSRGQSRDEKLFF
>15|TRBJ2-7|TRBV7-3
CASSEEGANSYEQYF
>14|TRBJ2-1|TRBV7-3
CASSLTGGYNEQFF
>13|TRBJ2-1|TRBV10-3
CAIGLAGTNEQFF
>15|TRBJ2-7|TRBV15
CATSRVGTGAYEQYF
>14|TRBJ1-1|TRBV4-3
CASSQEYRTEKAFF
>16|TRBJ2-7|TRBV15
CATSRPGQGIGYEQYF
>12|TRBJ2-1|TRBV19
CAGGQGSNEQFF
>14|TRBJ2-7|TRBV28
CASSLLTFSYEQYF